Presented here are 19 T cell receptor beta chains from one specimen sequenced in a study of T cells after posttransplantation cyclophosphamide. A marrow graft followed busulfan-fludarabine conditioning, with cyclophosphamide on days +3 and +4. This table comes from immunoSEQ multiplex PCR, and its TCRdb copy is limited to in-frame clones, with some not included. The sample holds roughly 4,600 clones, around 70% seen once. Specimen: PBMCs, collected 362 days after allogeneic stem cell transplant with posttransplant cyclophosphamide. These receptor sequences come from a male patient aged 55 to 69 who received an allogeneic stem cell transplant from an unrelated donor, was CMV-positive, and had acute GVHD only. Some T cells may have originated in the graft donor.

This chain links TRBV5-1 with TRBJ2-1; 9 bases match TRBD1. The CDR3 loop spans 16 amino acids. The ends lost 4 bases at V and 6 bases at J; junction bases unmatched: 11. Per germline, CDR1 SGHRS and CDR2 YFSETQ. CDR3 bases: TGCGCCAGCAGCCACGGCGGGACAGGGACGGGCAATGAGCAGTTCTTC. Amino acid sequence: CASSHGGTGTGNEQFF. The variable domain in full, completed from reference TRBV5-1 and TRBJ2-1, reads KAGVTQTPRYLIKTRGQQVTLSCSPISGHRSVSWYQQTPGQGLQFLFEYFSETQRNKGNFPGRFSGRQFSNSRSEMNVSTLELGDSALYLCASSHGGTGTGNEQFFGPGTRLTVL.

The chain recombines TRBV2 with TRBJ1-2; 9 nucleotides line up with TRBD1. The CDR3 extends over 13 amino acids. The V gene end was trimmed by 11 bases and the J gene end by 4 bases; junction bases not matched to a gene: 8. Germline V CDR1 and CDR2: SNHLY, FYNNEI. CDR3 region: CALAGQGFYGYTF. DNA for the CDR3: TGTGCCCTCGCGGGACAGGGATTCTATGGCTACACCTTC.

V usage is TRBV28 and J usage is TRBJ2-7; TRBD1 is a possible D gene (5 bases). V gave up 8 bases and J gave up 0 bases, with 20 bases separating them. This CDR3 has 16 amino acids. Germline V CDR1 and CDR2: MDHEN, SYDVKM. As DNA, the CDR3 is TGTGCCAGCGTATCTCCGTCGGCAGGGATCTCCTACGAGCAGTACTTC. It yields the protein CASVSPSAGISYEQYF.

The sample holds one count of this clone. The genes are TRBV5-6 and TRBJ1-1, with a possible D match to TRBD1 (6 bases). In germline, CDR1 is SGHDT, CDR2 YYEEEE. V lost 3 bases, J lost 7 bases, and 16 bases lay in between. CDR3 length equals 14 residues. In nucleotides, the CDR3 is TGTGCCAGCAGCTACCTCGGGACAAACCTTGAAGCTTTCTTT. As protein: CASSYLGTNLEAFF.

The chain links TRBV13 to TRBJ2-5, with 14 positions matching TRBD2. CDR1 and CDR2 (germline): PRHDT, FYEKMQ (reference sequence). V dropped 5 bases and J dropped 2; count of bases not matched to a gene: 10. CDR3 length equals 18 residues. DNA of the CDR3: TGTGCCAGCAGCCCCCGACTAGCGGGAGGGCCGGGACAAGAGACCCAGTACTTC. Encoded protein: CASSPRLAGGPGQETQYF.

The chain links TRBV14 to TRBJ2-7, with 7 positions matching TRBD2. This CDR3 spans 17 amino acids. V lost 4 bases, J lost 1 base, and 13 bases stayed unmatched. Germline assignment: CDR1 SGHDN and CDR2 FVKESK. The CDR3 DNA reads TGTGCCAGCAGCCCCCTGGAGGCGGGAGATATATCCTACGAGCAGTACTTC. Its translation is CASSPLEAGDISYEQYF.

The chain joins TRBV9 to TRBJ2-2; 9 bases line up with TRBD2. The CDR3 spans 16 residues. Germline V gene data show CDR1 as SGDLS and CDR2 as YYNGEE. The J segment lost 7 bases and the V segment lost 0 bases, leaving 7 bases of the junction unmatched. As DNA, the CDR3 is TGTGCCAGCAGCGTAGTGTCTAGCGGGAAAGGCGGGGAGCTGTTTTTT. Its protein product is CASSVVSSGKGGELFF.

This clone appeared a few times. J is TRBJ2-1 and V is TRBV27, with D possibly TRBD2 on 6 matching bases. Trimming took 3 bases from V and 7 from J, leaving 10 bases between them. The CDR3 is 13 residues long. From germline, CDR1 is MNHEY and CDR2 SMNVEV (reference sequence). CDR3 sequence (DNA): TGTGCCAGCAGTTTGGGGACTCCAAATGAGCAGTTCTTC. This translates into CASSLGTPNEQFF.

The chain's CDR3 is CASSYRDSYEQYF. The CDR3 DNA is TGTGCCAGCAGCTACCGGGATTCCTACGAGCAGTACTTC. V usage is TRBV7-8 and J usage is TRBJ2-7, with TRBD2 as a possible D gene (5 bases). This CDR3 spans 13 amino acids. The germline V gene has CDR1 SGHVS and CDR2 FQNEAQ. V was cut by 4 bases and J by 1 base, with 8 bases left in between.

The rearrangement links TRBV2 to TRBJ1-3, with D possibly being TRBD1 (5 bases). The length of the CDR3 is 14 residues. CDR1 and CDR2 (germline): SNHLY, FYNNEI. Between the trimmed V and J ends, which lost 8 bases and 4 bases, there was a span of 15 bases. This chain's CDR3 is CASAQAGVGNTIYF. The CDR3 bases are TGTGCCAGCGCCCAAGCGGGGGTCGGAAACACCATATATTTT.

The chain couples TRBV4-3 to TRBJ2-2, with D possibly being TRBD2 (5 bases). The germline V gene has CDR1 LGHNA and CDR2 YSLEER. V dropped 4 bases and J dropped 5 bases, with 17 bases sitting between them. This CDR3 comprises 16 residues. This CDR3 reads CASSRSHTGKTGELFF. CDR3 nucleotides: TGCGCCAGCAGCCGCAGCCACACGGGAAAGACCGGGGAGCTGTTTTTT.

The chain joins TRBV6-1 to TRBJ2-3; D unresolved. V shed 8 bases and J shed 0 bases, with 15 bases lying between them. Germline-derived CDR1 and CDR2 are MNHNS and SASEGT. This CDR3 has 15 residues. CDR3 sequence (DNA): TGTGCCAGCGGGCATGCCGGAACTAGCACAGATACGCAGTATTTT. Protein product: CASGHAGTSTDTQYF.

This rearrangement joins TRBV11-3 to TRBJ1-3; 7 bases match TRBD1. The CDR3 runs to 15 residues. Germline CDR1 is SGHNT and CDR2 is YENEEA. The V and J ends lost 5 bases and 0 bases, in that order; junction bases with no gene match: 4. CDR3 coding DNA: TGTGCCAGCAGCGAAGGGACAGCCTCTGGAAACACCATATATTTT. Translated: CASSEGTASGNTIYF.

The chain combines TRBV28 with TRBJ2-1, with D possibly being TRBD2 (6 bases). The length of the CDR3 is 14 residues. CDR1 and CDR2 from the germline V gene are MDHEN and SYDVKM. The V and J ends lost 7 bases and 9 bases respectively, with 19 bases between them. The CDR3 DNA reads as TGTGCCAGCACGTATCCGGGACTGCCCAGTGAGCAGTTCTTC. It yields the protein CASTYPGLPSEQFF. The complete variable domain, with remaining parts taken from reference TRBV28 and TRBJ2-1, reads DVKVTQSSRYLVKRTGEKVFLECVQDMDHENMFWYRQDPGLGLRLIYFSYDVKMKEKGDIPEGYSVSREKKERFSLILESASTNQTSMYLCASTYPGLPSEQFFGPGTRLTVL.

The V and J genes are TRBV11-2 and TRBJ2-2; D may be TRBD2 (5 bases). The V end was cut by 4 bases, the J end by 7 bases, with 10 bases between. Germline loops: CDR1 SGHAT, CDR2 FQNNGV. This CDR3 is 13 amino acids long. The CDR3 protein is CASSSRGDGELFF. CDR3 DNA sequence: TGTGCCAGCAGCTCCCGGGGAGACGGGGAGCTGTTTTTT.

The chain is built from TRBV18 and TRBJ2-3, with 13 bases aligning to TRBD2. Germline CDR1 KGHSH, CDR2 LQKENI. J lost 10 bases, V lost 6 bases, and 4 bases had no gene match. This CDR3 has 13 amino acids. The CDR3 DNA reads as TGTGCCAGCTCGCGGACTAGCGGGAGTCCGCAGTATTTT. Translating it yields CASSRTSGSPQYF.

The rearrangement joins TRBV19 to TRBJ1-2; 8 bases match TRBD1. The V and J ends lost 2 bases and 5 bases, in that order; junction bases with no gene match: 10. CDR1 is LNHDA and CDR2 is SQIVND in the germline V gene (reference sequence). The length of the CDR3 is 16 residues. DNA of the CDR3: TGTGCCAGTAGTATACCCGGGGCAGGGGGCACGTATGGCTACACCTTC. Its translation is CASSIPGAGGTYGYTF.

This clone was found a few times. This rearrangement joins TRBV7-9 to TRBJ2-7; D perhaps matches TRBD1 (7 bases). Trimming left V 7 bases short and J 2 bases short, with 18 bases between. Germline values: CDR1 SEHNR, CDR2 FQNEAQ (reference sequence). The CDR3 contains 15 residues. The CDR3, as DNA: TGTGCCAGCACCCCTTTGGAGGGGGCCACCTACGAGCAGTACTTC. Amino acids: CASTPLEGATYEQYF.

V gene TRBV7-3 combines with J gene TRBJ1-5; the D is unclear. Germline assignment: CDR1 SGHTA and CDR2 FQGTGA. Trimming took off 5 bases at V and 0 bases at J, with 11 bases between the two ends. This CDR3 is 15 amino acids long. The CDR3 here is CASSQTRYSNQPQHF. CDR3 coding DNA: TGTGCCAGCAGCCAGACACGATATAGCAATCAGCCCCAGCATTTT.